One and the same sample provided the 26 T cell receptor beta chains below, sequenced in a study of blood T cells in healthy people across ages. It was with a sample-barcoded 5' primer and a J-beta primer mix that a second PCR of about 7 to 12 cycles was run. TCRdb re-analysed the 5' RACE reads in MiXCR, keeping a single row per CDR3 protein. The sample has roughly 640,000 distinct CDR3 sequences; about 30% are singletons. The sequenced material came from blood. The source of these receptors is a woman aged 80 or over in good health.

About this clonotype itself: A read error is possible here, since a much larger clone lies one base away. The chain links TRBV11-3 to TRBJ2-7; 8 bases match TRBD2. The J call may be faulty, since TRBJ2-5 better matches the DNA end. Germline values: CDR1 SGHNT, CDR2 YENEEA. CDR3 length equals 15 residues. This chain's CDR3 is CASSLDGGAGETQYF. DNA for the CDR3: TGTGCCAGCAGCTTGGACGGGGGGGCCGGAGAGACCCAGTACTTC.

The V call is TRBV5-6, the J call TRBJ1-2; 10 positions agree with TRBD1. The CDR3 runs to 13 residues. From germline, CDR1 is SGHDT and CDR2 YYEEEE. Trimming removed 4 bases from V and 7 bases from J; junction bases left unmatched: 4. The CDR3 sequence: CASSGDRGRGYTF. CDR3 DNA: TGTGCCAGCAGCGGTGACAGGGGGCGTGGCTACACCTTC.

About this clonotype: A much larger clone sits a single nucleotide away, making a read error possible. The rearrangement links TRBV28 to TRBJ2-7; TRBD1 aligns across 8 bases. The V gene's germline CDR1 is MDHEN and CDR2 SYDVKM. Trimming removed 6 bases from V and 7 bases from J; junction bases left unmatched: 11. The CDR3 has 14 amino acids. The CDR3 reads CASSLDRVLNEQYF. CDR3 DNA: TGTGCCAGCAGCCTGGACAGGGTACTCAATGAGCAGTACTTC.

V is TRBV6-5 and J is TRBJ2-7, with D uncertain. CDR1 and CDR2 from the germline V gene are MNHEY and SVGAGI. There are 15 residues in the CDR3. Trimming stripped 5 bases from V and 6 bases from J, with 20 bases between. CDR3 region: CASSPRDIDLSEQYF. CDR3 DNA: TGTGCCAGCAGTCCCCGAGACATCGATCTCTCCGAGCAGTACTTC.

This clonotype occurred many times. V is TRBV7-6 and J is TRBJ2-5, with D possibly matching TRBD1 (7 bases). Germline CDR1 and CDR2: SGHVS and FNYEAQ. V lost 2 bases and J 11 bases, leaving 18 bases between the germline ends. This CDR3 has 14 residues. CDR3 loop: CASSLLGGGNEQYF. For the CDR3, the DNA is TGTGCCAGCAGCTTACTAGGAGGGGGCAATGAGCAGTACTTC.

This clonotype came up many times. V is TRBV20-1 and J is TRBJ1-4, with D perhaps matching TRBD1 (5 bases). Germline values: CDR1 DFQATT, CDR2 SNEGSKA (reference sequence). Trimming took 0 bases from V and 5 from J, leaving 22 bases between them. The CDR3 runs to 18 residues. CDR3 DNA sequence: TGCAGTGCTAGAGATTTAGCGGGGCCCACGCAGGTCAATGAAAAACTGTTTTTT. This encodes CSARDLAGPTQVNEKLFF.

This clonotype was observed at least ten times. The chain recombines TRBV5-1 with TRBJ1-2, with 9 bases aligning to TRBD1. CDR1 and CDR2 (germline): SGHRS, YFSETQ. After removal of 6 bases from V and 5 bases from J, the junction contained 5 bases not matched to a gene. CDR3 length: 13 amino acids. The CDR3 region has the DNA TGCGCCAGCACAGACAGGGGGACATATGGCTACACCTTC. Its protein is CASTDRGTYGYTF.

The CDR3 region has the DNA TGTGCCAGCAGCTTTTCCGGGACTCCTTTCCAGTTCTTC. Its protein product is CASSFSGTPFQFF. The V and J genes are TRBV7-2 and TRBJ2-1; TRBD2 might be the D (6 bases). CDR1 SGHTA and CDR2 FQGNSA come from the germline V gene. There are 13 residues in the CDR3. V lost 3 bases, J lost 13 bases, and 16 bases lay in between. The full variable domain, with the rest looked up from reference TRBV7-2 and TRBJ2-1, is GAGVSQSPSNKVTEKGKDVELRCDPISGHTALYWYRQSLGQGLEFLIYFQGNSAPDKSGLPSDRFSAERTGGSVSTLTIQRTQQEDSAVYLCASSFSGTPFQFFGPGTRLTVL.

At least ten counts were recorded for this clonotype. The genes are TRBV12-3 or TRBV12-4 and TRBJ2-2; D is uncertain. This CDR3 region has 14 residues. The V gene lost 0 bases and the J gene lost 1 base, with 3 bases spanning the gap. Here the CDR3 DNA reads TGTGCCAGCAGTTTAGCAGAGAACACCGGGGAGCTGTTTTTT. This sequence encodes CASSLAENTGELFF.

In its sample, this clonotype was seen many times. V usage is TRBV14 and J usage is TRBJ1-2, with 8 bases matching TRBD1. The length of the CDR3 is 14 residues. Germline V gene data show CDR1 as SGHDN and CDR2 as FVKESK. V trimming: 1 base; J trimming: 4 bases; junction bases outside the gene matches: 2. CDR3 region: CASSQGTGPYGYTF. The CDR3 DNA reads as TGTGCCAGCAGCCAAGGGACAGGGCCCTATGGCTACACCTTC.

As regards this clonotype: Mismatch with germline at one junction end may stem from a read error. The V call is TRBV28, the J call TRBJ1-6; D possibly corresponds to TRBD1 (5 bases). Germline values: CDR1 MDHEN, CDR2 SYDVKM. This CDR3 region has 13 residues. This CDR3 is CAGSRRGNSPLHF. DNA for the CDR3: TGTGCCGGCAGTAGGAGGGGTAATTCACCCCTCCACTTT.

The chain employs TRBV5-1 and TRBJ2-3, with D possibly TRBD2 on 5 matching bases. The CDR3 loop spans 16 amino acids. The germline gives CDR1 SGHRS, CDR2 YFSETQ. V was shortened by 0 bases and J by 1 base, with 12 bases between the two germline ends. DNA for the CDR3: TGCGCCAGCAGCTTGGCCGCGGTCGGGGGCACAGATACGCAGTATTTT. Encoded protein: CASSLAAVGGTDTQYF.

This clonotype was observed at least ten times. The chain couples TRBV20-1 to TRBJ2-1, with 10 positions matching TRBD2. CDR1 and CDR2 from the germline V gene are DFQATT and SNEGSKA (reference sequence). The CDR3 consists of 14 residues. The J segment lost 6 bases and the V segment lost 4 bases, leaving 6 bases of the junction unmatched. CDR3 loop: CSATKAGGLNEQFF. The CDR3 coding sequence is TGCAGTGCTACGAAAGCGGGGGGGCTCAATGAGCAGTTCTTC.

In regard to this clonotype: At one end the junction does not follow the germline gene, possibly because of a read error. J is TRBJ2-7 and V is TRBV12-3 or TRBV12-4; D not certain. CDR3 size: 11 residues. The CDR3 reads CASRLGYEQYF. In DNA form, the CDR3 reads TGTGCCAGCAGGTTAGGGTACGAGCAGTACTTC.

This clonotype was counted many times. J is TRBJ2-1 and V is TRBV9; no firm D call. Germline CDR1 reads SGDLS; CDR2 reads YYNGEE. Between the trimmed V and J ends, which lost 4 bases and 10 bases, there was a span of 9 bases. The CDR3 sequence is 11 residues long. The CDR3 protein is CASSLLNEQFF. The DNA of the CDR3 is TGTGCCAGCAGCCTGCTCAACGAGCAGTTCTTC.

CDR3 in DNA: TGCAGTGCTACCCCATTCGGGGTAGCGCCTCCCCAAGAGACCCAGTACTTC. It yields the protein CSATPFGVAPPQETQYF. The gene calls are TRBV20-1 and TRBJ2-5, with D perhaps matching TRBD2 (5 bases). CDR1 is DFQATT, CDR2 SNEGSKA, per germline (reference sequence). The CDR3 extends over 17 amino acids. V was clipped by 4 bases and J by 1 base, with 22 bases between them.

The chain employs TRBV7-9 and TRBJ2-2; 7 bases match TRBD1. The germline V gene has CDR1 SEHNR and CDR2 FQNEAQ (reference sequence). V was clipped by 3 bases and J by 2 bases; unmatched bases: 3. This CDR3 has 15 residues. The CDR3 loop reads CASSLGQFNTGELFF. CDR3 DNA sequence: TGTGCCAGCAGCTTGGGACAGTTTAACACCGGGGAGCTGTTTTTT.

With regard to this clonotype: Just one base apart from a much larger clone, this may be a read error. The chain is built from TRBV6-1 and TRBJ2-1; a weak D match, TRBD1 (6 bases). The CDR3 length is 13 residues. In germline, CDR1 is MNHNS, CDR2 SASEGT. Deletions cut 3 bases from V and 7 bases from J, with 10 bases between. CDR3 nucleotide sequence: TGTGCCAGCAGTGAGTGGGGGCGAAATGAGCAGTTCTTC. It encodes CASSEWGRNEQFF.

CDR3 coding DNA: TGCAGTGCTAGAGAAGGTGGAGACAATGAGCAGTACTTC. It translates to CSAREGGDNEQYF. This rearrangement joins TRBV20-1 to TRBJ2-7, with no clear D. Germline loops: CDR1 DFQATT, CDR2 SNEGSKA (reference sequence). There are 13 residues in the CDR3. Trimming removed 0 bases from V and 7 bases from J, with 13 bases in between.

Concerning this clonotype: This may come from a read error, since a much larger clone is one base off. Lacking the conserved final phenylalanine or tryptophan, this CDR3 likely reflects a read error. This chain uses TRBV6-5 with TRBJ2-7, with 8 nucleotides matching TRBD1. The CDR3 covers 13 residues. The V gene end was trimmed by 6 bases and the J gene end by 6 bases; junction bases not matched to a gene: 7. Germline-derived CDR1 and CDR2 are MNHEY and SVGAGI. The DNA for the CDR3 is TGTGCCAGCAGCTGGACAGGGCGGGGCGAGCAGTACTTA. Its protein product is CASSWTGRGEQYL.

About this clonotype itself: Given a much more abundant clone one base away, this may be a read error. The V gene is TRBV20-1, the J gene TRBJ2-5, with a weak D call TRBD2 (6 bases). Germline-derived CDR1 and CDR2 are DFQATT and SNEGSKA (reference sequence). The CDR3 runs to 15 residues. Trimming cost V 6 bases and J 4 bases, with 21 bases left between them. CDR3 nucleotide sequence: TGCAGTGCCTCTCTACCGGAGGGCCCCGCAGAGACCCAGTACTTC. Translation gives CSASLPEGPAETQYF.

A note on this clonotype: This may come from a read error, since a much larger clone is one base off. The rearrangement uses TRBV12-3 or TRBV12-4 and TRBJ2-3; 12 nucleotides match TRBD2. V trimming: 7 bases; J trimming: 4 bases; junction bases outside the gene matches: 9. This CDR3 is 16 amino acids long. The CDR3 sequence: CASTGLAGTSADTQYF. The DNA of the CDR3 is TGTGCCAGCACTGGACTAGCGGGGACTTCCGCAGATACGCAGTATTTT.

This clonotype has only a few counts. The V gene is TRBV28, the J gene TRBJ1-6; 10 nucleotides line up with TRBD1. The germline V gene encodes CDR1 MDHEN and CDR2 SYDVKM. V lost 4 bases to trimming and J lost 14 bases; unmatched junction nucleotides: 11. The CDR3 spans 15 residues. CDR3 amino acids: CASSSLGQGIWALHF. The CDR3, as DNA: TGTGCCAGCAGTTCCCTGGGACAGGGGATTTGGGCCCTCCACTTT.

Details on this clonotype: A much more abundant neighbour one base away suggests this may be a read error. V and J are TRBV19 and TRBJ2-5; D may correspond to TRBD1 or TRBD2 (5 bases each). The CDR3 runs to 15 residues. Germline assignment: CDR1 LNHDA and CDR2 SQIVND (reference sequence). V lost 5 bases to trimming and J lost 11 bases, with 24 bases between them. Here the CDR3 reads CASSVGATTYNEQYF. The CDR3 DNA sequence: TGTGCCAGTAGTGTCGGGGCGACCACCTACAATGAGCAGTACTTC. The full variable domain, its missing parts supplied by reference TRBV19 and TRBJ2-5, is DGGITQSPKYLFRKEGQNVTLSCEQNLNHDAMYWYRQDPGQGLRLIYYSQIVNDFQKGDIAEGYSVSREKKESFPLTVTSAQKNPTAFYLCASSVGATTYNEQYFGPGTRLLVL.

CDR3 region: CASSPGTGQGDTEAFF. Here the CDR3 DNA reads TGTGCCAGCAGCCCCGGGACAGGGCAGGGGGACACTGAAGCTTTCTTT. The chain couples TRBV4-2 to TRBJ1-1; 9 bases are shared with TRBD1. The CDR3 totals 16 residues. In germline, CDR1 is LGHNA, CDR2 YNFKEQ. V lost 4 bases to trimming and J lost 3 bases; unmatched junction nucleotides: 9.

The rearrangement uses TRBV6-1 and TRBJ2-7, with unresolved D. The germline CDR1 and CDR2 sequences are MNHNS and SASEGT. This CDR3 is 14 amino acids long. V lost 2 bases to trimming and J lost 2 bases, with 10 bases between them. CDR3 sequence reads: CASSEKLGPYEQYF. The CDR3 bases are TGTGCCAGCAGTGAAAAATTAGGCCCCTACGAGCAGTACTTC.